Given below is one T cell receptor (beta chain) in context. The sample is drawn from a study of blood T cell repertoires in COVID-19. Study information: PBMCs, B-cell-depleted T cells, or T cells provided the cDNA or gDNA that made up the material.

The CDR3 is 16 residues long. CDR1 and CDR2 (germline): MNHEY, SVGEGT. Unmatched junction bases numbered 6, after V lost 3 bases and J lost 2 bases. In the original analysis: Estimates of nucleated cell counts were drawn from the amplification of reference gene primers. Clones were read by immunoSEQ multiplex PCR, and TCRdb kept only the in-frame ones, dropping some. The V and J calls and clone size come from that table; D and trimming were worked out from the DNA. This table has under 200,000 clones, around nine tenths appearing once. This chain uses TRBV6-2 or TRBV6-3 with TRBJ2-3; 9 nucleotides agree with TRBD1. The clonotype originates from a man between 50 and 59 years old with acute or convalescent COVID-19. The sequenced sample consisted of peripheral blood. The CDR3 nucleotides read TGTGCCAGCAGTTATAACAGGGGGCGCGACACAGATACGCAGTATTTT. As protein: CASSYNRGRDTDTQYF.